The rows below give T cell receptor beta chains drawn from one sample of a study of T-cell memory formation after mild COVID-19. Via MiXCR, TCRdb re-called the 5' RACE reads, giving one row per CDR3 protein. The repertoire holds around 200,000 distinct CDR3 sequences, with 10% to 13% as singletons. The specimen sequenced was PBMCs or a T cell subset sorted from them (not recorded which). These receptors originate from a man aged 18 to 30 who had mild COVID-19 (a few samples of this study predate the infection). Cell type and time point are not known. Each CDR3 is given with its conserved first and last residue. D genes are given only for firm matches. The size of a clone is reported for some rows only, either as once, few or many, or as a class for expanded clones.

size: many; J: TRBJ2-1; D: NA; V: TRBV5-1; DNA: TGCGCCAGCAGCTTGGCCGACTCGTCCTACAATGAGCAGTTCTTC; CDR3: CASSLADSSYNEQFF
size: many; J: TRBJ2-5; D: TRBD2; V: TRBV7-2; DNA: TGTGCCAGCCGAGGCGGGGGGGAGACCCAGTACTTC; CDR3: CASRGGGETQYF
size: NA; J: TRBJ1-2; D: NA; V: TRBV29-1; DNA: TGCAGCGTTGTAGCCGGGGGCGGGAGCTACACCTTC; CDR3: CSVVAGGGSYTF
size: few; J: TRBJ1-2; D: NA; V: TRBV12-3/TRBV12-4; DNA: TGTGCCAGCAGTCTTGTGGGGGGAGCTAACTATGGCTACACCTTC; CDR3: CASSLVGGANYGYTF
size: NA; J: TRBJ1-5; D: NA; V: TRBV6-2/TRBV6-3; DNA: TGTGCCAGACATGACAGGACTAGCAATCAGCCCCAGCATTTT; CDR3: CARHDRTSNQPQHF
size: NA; J: TRBJ2-6; D: NA; V: TRBV27; DNA: TGTGCCAGCAGTTCCCCCCTCGTTGGAGCCAACGTCCTGACTTTC; CDR3: CASSSPLVGANVLTF
size: NA; J: TRBJ2-7; D: TRBD1; V: TRBV7-2; DNA: TGTGCCAGCAGCTCCGACCCCGGACAGGGATACGAGCAGTACTTC; CDR3: CASSSDPGQGYEQYF
size: NA; J: TRBJ1-5; D: NA; V: TRBV4-1; DNA: TGCGCCAGCAGCCAAGATAAACCGACAGGATGGGGCAATCAGCCCCAGCATTTT; CDR3: CASSQDKPTGWGNQPQHF
size: NA; J: TRBJ1-4; D: TRBD1; V: TRBV4-3; DNA: TGCGCCAGCAGTCGGGACAGGCTTAATGAAAAACTGTTTTTT; CDR3: CASSRDRLNEKLFF
size: few; J: TRBJ1-5; D: NA; V: TRBV20-1; DNA: TGCAGTGCTAGGAAACCGGGAGCCGAAAGAGCTCAGCCCCAGCATTTT; CDR3: CSARKPGAERAQPQHF
size: many; J: TRBJ2-3; D: NA; V: TRBV9; DNA: TGTGCCAGCAGCGCTCTCAACACAGATACGCAGTATTTT; CDR3: CASSALNTDTQYF
size: NA; J: TRBJ1-5; D: TRBD1; V: TRBV4-2; DNA: TGTGCCAGCAGCCAAGGCAGGGGGCTAGGGGATAAGCATTTT; CDR3: CASSQGRGLGDKHF
size: few; J: TRBJ1-5; D: NA; V: TRBV6-6; DNA: TGTGCCAGCAGTTACGCAAATCAGCCCCAGCATTTT; CDR3: CASSYANQPQHF
size: NA; J: TRBJ2-3; D: NA; V: TRBV6-1; DNA: TGTGCCATTTGGGGGGGCACAGATACGCAGTATTTT; CDR3: CAIWGGTDTQYF
size: few; J: TRBJ2-7; D: TRBD1; V: TRBV19; DNA: TGTGCCTCGAAAGGGGGACAGGGATTCTCCTACGAGCAGTACTTC; CDR3: CASKGGQGFSYEQYF
size: many; J: TRBJ2-1; D: NA; V: TRBV5-1; DNA: TGCGCCAGCAAGGCTAGCTCCTACAATGAGCAGTTCTTC; CDR3: CASKASSYNEQFF
size: NA; J: TRBJ1-4; D: NA; V: TRBV28; DNA: TGTGCCAGCAGTTTAGTGCAGGTTCAAAAACTGTTTTTT; CDR3: CASSLVQVQKLFF
size: NA; J: TRBJ1-2; D: NA; V: TRBV24-1; DNA: TGTGCCACCGCAAACGACAGGACCCGTCAGTACGGCTACACCTTC; CDR3: CATANDRTRQYGYTF
size: many; J: TRBJ2-7; D: TRBD1; V: TRBV5-1; DNA: TGCGCCAGCGCTGGACAGGGGAACGAGCAGTACTTC; CDR3: CASAGQGNEQYF
size: many; J: TRBJ2-4; D: TRBD2; V: TRBV5-1; DNA: TGCGCCAGCCGTTTTCGCGGGGGGAACAACATTCAGTACTTC; CDR3: CASRFRGGNNIQYF
size: few; J: TRBJ2-3; D: NA; V: TRBV25-1; DNA: TGTGCCAGCAGTGAAGAATTTACCGGGACACCTGTTAGCACAGATACGCAGTATTTT; CDR3: CASSEEFTGTPVSTDTQYF
size: NA; J: TRBJ1-5; D: NA; V: TRBV7-2; DNA: TGTGCCAGCAGCTTAGAGTTGTCACAGCCCCAGCATTTT; CDR3: CASSLELSQPQHF
size: NA; J: TRBJ1-6; D: NA; V: TRBV4-1; DNA: TGCGCCAGCAGCGAACAGGGCGGTTATTATAATTCACCCCTCCACTTT; CDR3: CASSEQGGYYNSPLHF
size: few; J: TRBJ2-3; D: TRBD1; V: TRBV5-1; DNA: TGCGCCAGCAGCGCGGGACAGGGTTTCACAGATACGCAGTATTTT; CDR3: CASSAGQGFTDTQYF
size: NA; J: TRBJ1-1; D: NA; V: TRBV7-2; DNA: TGTGCCAGCAGCTCCGATATGAACACTGAAGCTTTCTTT; CDR3: CASSSDMNTEAFF